This TCR beta chain came from a study of cytomegalovirus exposure and HLA in healthy donors. About the research overall: Previous work identified roughly 120 million unique TCR beta sequences from around 200 million T cells. Study-wide results and limits: A later analysis reportedly found fewer N-insertions in an Asian-associated ancestry cluster than the approximately 670-donor mean. In a later analysis, common viral pathogens appeared linked to several of the most significant clusters. Rare TCR sequences predominated, though certain public TCRs were found in many donors.

Primers: 60 Vbeta forward and 13 Jbeta reverse. Only in-frame clones appear in the TCRdb table, and some are missing; sequencing was by immunoSEQ multiplex PCR. This sample has around 170,000 clones, with more than 70% found just once. As regards this clone: Antigen: not known.

Germline loops: CDR1 MNHNS, CDR2 SASEGT. J lost 4 bases, V lost 6 bases, and 5 bases had no gene match. The CDR3 extends over 15 amino acids. The sequencing input was PBMCs. This TCR was sampled from a girl under 18 in good health and CMV-seropositive. J is TRBJ2-1 and V is TRBV6-1; the match to TRBD2 covers 11 bases. CDR3: CASSALAGGYNEQFF. The CDR3 nucleotides are TGTGCCAGCAGCGCATTAGCGGGAGGGTACAATGAGCAGTTCTTC.